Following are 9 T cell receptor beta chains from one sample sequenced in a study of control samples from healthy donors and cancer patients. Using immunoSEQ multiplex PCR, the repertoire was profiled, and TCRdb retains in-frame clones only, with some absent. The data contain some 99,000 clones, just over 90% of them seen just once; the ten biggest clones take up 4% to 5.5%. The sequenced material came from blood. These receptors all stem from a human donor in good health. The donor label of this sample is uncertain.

The DNA of the CDR3 is TGTGCCAGCAGCCGAATGGGAGGGTTTGATACGCAGTATTTT. Translation gives CASSRMGGFDTQYF. The V and J genes are TRBV3-1 (or the pseudogene TRBV3-2) and TRBJ2-3; 7 bases are shared with TRBD2. Germline V gene sequence: CDR1 LGHDT, CDR2 YNNKEL (reference sequence). The CDR3 extends over 14 amino acids. With V trimmed by 4 bases and J by 6 bases, 7 bases remained unmatched.

The CDR3 spells CASSLPGAGNYLDGYTF. CDR3 coding DNA: TGTGCCAGCAGTTTACCAGGGGCAGGGAATTATTTGGATGGCTACACCTTC. V and J are TRBV28 and TRBJ1-2, with a weak D call TRBD1 (6 bases). V dropped 2 bases and J dropped 6 bases, with 22 bases sitting between them. CDR1 MDHEN and CDR2 SYDVKM come from the germline V gene. There are 17 residues in the CDR3.

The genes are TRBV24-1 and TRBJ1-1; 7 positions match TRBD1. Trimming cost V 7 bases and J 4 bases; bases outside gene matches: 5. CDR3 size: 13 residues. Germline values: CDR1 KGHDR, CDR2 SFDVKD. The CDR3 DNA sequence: TGTGCCACCAGGGACAGGTCCCGCACTGAAGCTTTCTTT. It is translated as CATRDRSRTEAFF.

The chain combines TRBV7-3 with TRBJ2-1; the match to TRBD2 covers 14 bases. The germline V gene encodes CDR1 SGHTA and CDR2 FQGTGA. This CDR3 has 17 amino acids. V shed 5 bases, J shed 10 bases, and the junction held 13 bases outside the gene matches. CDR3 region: CASSANGLAGGPREQFF. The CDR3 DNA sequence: TGTGCCAGCAGCGCGAACGGACTAGCGGGGGGACCCAGGGAGCAGTTCTTC.

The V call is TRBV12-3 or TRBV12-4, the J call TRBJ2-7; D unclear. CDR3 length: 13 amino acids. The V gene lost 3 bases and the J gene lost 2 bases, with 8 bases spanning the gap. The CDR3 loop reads CASSLRQTYEQYF. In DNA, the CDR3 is TGTGCCAGCAGTTTGAGGCAAACCTACGAGCAGTACTTC.

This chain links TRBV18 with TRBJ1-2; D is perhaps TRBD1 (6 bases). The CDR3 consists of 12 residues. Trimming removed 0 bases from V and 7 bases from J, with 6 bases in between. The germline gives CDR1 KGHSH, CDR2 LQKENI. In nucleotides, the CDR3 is TGTGCCAGCTCACCACCGGACAGTGGCTACACCTTC. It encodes CASSPPDSGYTF.

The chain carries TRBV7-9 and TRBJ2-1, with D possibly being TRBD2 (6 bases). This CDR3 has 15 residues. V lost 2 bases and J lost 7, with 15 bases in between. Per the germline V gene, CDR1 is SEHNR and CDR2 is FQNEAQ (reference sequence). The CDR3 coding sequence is TGTGCCAGCAGCTTACGGACGGGGGTCATAAATGAGCAGTTCTTC. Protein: CASSLRTGVINEQFF. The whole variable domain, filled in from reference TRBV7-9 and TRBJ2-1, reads DTGVSQNPRHKITKRGQNVTFRCDPISEHNRLYWYRQTLGQGPEFLTYFQNEAQLEKSRLLSDRFSAERPKGSFSTLEIQRTEQGDSAMYLCASSLRTGVINEQFFGPGTRLTVL.

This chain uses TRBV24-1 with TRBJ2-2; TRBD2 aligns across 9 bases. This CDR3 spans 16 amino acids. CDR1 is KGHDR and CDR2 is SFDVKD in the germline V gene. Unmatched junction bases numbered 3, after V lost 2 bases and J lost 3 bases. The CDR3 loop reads CATSDYAGGYTGELFF. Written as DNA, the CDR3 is TGTGCCACCAGTGATTACGCGGGGGGGTACACCGGGGAGCTGTTTTTT.

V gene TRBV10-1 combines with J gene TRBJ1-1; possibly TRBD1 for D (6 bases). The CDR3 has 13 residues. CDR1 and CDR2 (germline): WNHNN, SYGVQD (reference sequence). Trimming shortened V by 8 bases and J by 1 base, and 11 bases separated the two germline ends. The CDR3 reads CASQPGQNTEAFF. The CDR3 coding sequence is TGCGCCAGCCAACCGGGACAGAACACTGAAGCTTTCTTT.